This T cell receptor (beta chain) was sequenced during a study of cytomegalovirus exposure and HLA in healthy donors. Study-level results: Reportedly, TCR beta sequences accurately predicted HLA-A and HLA-B alleles in most subjects.

The CDR3 loop spans 14 amino acids. Germline-derived CDR1 and CDR2 are MNHEY and SMNVEV (reference sequence). The PCR contained 60 Vbeta and 13 Jbeta primers. Only in-frame clones appear in the TCRdb table, and some are missing; sequencing was by immunoSEQ multiplex PCR. The listing contains about 160,000 clones. As concerns this clone: Its antigen is unknown.

The sequenced material came from PBMCs. The TCR sequence derives from a man in his thirties or forties in good health and CMV-seronegative. V usage is TRBV27 and J usage is TRBJ2-5; D not resolved. The better agreement between TRBJ2-7 and the DNA end casts doubt on the J call. The CDR3 coding sequence is TGTGCCAGCAGTTTGTCACCGATGAACTACGAGCAGTACTTC. Protein sequence: CASSLSPMNYEQYF.